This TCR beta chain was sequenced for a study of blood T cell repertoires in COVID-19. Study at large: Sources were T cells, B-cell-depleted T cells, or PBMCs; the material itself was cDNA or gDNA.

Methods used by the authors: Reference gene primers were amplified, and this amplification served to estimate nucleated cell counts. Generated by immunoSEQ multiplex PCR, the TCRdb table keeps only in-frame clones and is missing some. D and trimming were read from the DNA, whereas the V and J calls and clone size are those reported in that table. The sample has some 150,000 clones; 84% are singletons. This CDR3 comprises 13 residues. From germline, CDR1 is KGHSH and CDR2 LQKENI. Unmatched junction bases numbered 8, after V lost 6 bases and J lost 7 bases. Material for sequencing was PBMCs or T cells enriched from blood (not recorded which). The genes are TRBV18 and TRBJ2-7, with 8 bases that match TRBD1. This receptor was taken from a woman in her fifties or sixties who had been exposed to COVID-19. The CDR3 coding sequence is TGTGCCAGCTCCTTCGACAGGGGTGGGGAGCAGTACTTC. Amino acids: CASSFDRGGEQYF.